One sample yielded the 7 T cell receptor beta chains listed below, sequenced in a study of radiation and T cells in renal cell carcinoma. Here immunoSEQ multiplex PCR was the method, and the copy in TCRdb shows in-frame clones only, minus some. The repertoire has approximately 49,000 clones, less than 85% of them found once; the top ten carry 25% to 35%. The time point is: blood 2 weeks post-SBRT. The sample's treatment: 15 Gy SBRT to primary tumor, nephrectomy 4 weeks later. The material was blood, obtained from a patient whose treatment included radiotherapy and nephrectomy. Receptors were obtained from a woman in her sixties or seventies with renal cell carcinoma.

This rearrangement joins TRBV5-6 to TRBJ2-1; TRBD1 agrees at 7 bases. There are 15 residues in the CDR3. After removal of 2 bases from V and 3 bases from J, the junction contained 5 bases not matched to a gene. CDR1 is SGHDT, CDR2 YYEEEE, per germline. The CDR3 is CASSFRDSFYNEQFF. The DNA for the CDR3 is TGTGCCAGCAGCTTCCGGGACAGTTTCTACAATGAGCAGTTCTTC.

The rearrangement joins TRBV29-1 to TRBJ2-3; D unresolved. The V gene lost 0 bases and the J gene lost 7 bases, with 8 bases spanning the gap. Per the germline V gene, CDR1 is SQVTM and CDR2 is ANQGSEA. This CDR3 has 12 residues. CDR3 sequence: CSVEDSGYTQYF. The CDR3 nucleotides read TGCAGCGTTGAAGATTCCGGGTATACGCAGTATTTT.

The V call is TRBV19, the J call TRBJ1-2; 7 positions match TRBD1. CDR3 length equals 13 residues. Germline trimming cut 5 bases from V and 4 bases from J; bases unmatched to any gene: 4. Germline V gene lookup returns CDR1 LNHDA and CDR2 SQIVND (reference sequence). In DNA form, the CDR3 reads TGTGCCAGTAGTTTGCAGGGGGGCTATGGCTACACCTTC. Amino acids: CASSLQGGYGYTF.

The chain uses TRBV4-3 and TRBJ2-1; 10 nucleotides match TRBD2. CDR1 is LGHNA and CDR2 is YSLEER in the germline V gene. Germline trimming cut 0 bases from V and 8 bases from J; bases unmatched to any gene: 10. The CDR3 runs to 17 residues. The CDR3 coding sequence is TGCGCCAGCAGCCAAGATCCTGAGGGACTAGCGATGGATGAGCAGTTCTTC. It encodes CASSQDPEGLAMDEQFF.

This chain joins TRBV5-1 and TRBJ2-2; 10 bases match TRBD2. The germline gives CDR1 SGHRS, CDR2 YFSETQ. The trim removed 0 bases at V and 9 bases at J, leaving 11 bases unmatched. This CDR3 has 17 amino acids. The CDR3 protein is CASSLAGSSGGPRELFF. The CDR3, as DNA: TGCGCCAGCAGCTTGGCAGGAAGTAGCGGGGGGCCTAGGGAGCTGTTTTTT.

The chain has TRBV6-5 and TRBJ1-5; maybe TRBD1 (5 bases). The germline V gene has CDR1 MNHEY and CDR2 SVGAGI. This CDR3 has 13 amino acids. The ends were cut back, 6 bases at V and 6 bases at J, with 12 bases in the middle. The CDR3 DNA sequence: TGTGCCAGCAGCGACCGGGGGAGTCAGCCCCAGCATTTT. It encodes CASSDRGSQPQHF.

The chain links TRBV30 to TRBJ2-1, with TRBD1 identical over 8 bases. Per the germline V gene, CDR1 is GTSNPN and CDR2 is SVGIG (reference sequence). After removal of 5 bases from V and 3 bases from J, the junction contained 6 bases not matched to a gene. The CDR3 has 14 residues. The CDR3 DNA reads TGTGCCTGGCGTACTGACAGGGGCTACAATGAGCAGTTCTTC. This sequence encodes CAWRTDRGYNEQFF. The full variable domain, its missing parts supplied by reference TRBV30 and TRBJ2-1, is SQTIHQWPATLVQPVGSPLSLECTVEGTSNPNLYWYRQAAGRGLQLLFYSVGIGQISSEVPQNLSASRPQDRQFILSSKKLLLSDSGFYLCAWRTDRGYNEQFFGPGTRLTVL.